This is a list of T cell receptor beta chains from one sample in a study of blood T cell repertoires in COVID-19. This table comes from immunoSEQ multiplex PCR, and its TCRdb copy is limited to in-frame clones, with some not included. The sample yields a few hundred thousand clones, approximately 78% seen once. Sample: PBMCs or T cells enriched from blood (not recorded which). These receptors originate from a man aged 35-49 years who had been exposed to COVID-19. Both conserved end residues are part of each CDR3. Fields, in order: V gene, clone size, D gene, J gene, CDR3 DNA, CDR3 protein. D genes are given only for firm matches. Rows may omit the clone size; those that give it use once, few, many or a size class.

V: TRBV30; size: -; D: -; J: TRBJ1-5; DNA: TGTGCCTGGAGTCCCCCGGCAGGTCTGGGAGGCAATCAGCCCCAGCATTTT; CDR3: CAWSPPAGLGGNQPQHF
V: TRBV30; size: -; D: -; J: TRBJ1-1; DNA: TGTGCCTGGAGTACAGGGATAATAGCTGAAGCTTTCTTT; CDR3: CAWSTGIIAEAFF
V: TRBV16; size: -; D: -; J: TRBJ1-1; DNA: TGTGCCAGCAGCCAATTAGAGTTGCGTTTCTTT; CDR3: CASSQLELRFF
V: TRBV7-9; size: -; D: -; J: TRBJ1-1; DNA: TGTGCCAGCAGTTCAGGGTCCACTGAAGCTTTCTTT; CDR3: CASSSGSTEAFF
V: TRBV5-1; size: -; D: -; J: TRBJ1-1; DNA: TGCGCCAGCAGCTCAACCCGGGACACCCTGTGGGCTGAAGCTTTCTTT; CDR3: CASSSTRDTLWAEAFF
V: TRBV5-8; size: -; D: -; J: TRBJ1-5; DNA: TGTGCCAGCAGCCCGCGTATTTGGCTAAGACTACAGGGTCATCAGCCCCAGCATTTT; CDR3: CASSPRIWLRLQGHQPQHF
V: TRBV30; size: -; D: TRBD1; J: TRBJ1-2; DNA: TGTGCCTGGAGTCCAGGGGGCCCCAACTATGGCTACACCTTC; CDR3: CAWSPGGPNYGYTF
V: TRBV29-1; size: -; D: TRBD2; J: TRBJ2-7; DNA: TGCAGCGGTAGCCCTAGCGGGGGCTACGAGCAGTACTTC; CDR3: CSGSPSGGYEQYF
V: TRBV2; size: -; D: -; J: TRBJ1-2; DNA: TGTGCCAGCAGAGCAGGGGTAGGCTATGGCTACACCTTC; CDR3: CASRAGVGYGYTF
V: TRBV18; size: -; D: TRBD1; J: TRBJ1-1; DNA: TGTGCCAGCTCACGACAGGGGGCTATCACTGAAGCTTTCTTT; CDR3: CASSRQGAITEAFF
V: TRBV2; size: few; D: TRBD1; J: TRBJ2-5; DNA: TGTGCCAGCGCGCCGGGACAGGGCGGTTGGGAGACCCAGTACTTC; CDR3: CASAPGQGGWETQYF
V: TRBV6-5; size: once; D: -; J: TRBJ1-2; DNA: TGTGCCAGCATCCAGGGCAGAGGTAGTAGAGGCTACACCTTC; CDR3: CASIQGRGSRGYTF
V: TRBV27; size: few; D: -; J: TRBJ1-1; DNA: TGTGCCAGCAGAGGAGGGGCCACTGAAGCTTTCTTT; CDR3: CASRGGATEAFF
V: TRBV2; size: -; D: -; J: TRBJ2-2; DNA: TGTGCCAGCAATTTAGCGGTCGGGAGCACCGGGGAGCTGTTTTTT; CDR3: CASNLAVGSTGELFF
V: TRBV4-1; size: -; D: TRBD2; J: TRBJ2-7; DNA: TGCGCCAGCAGCCAAGAAGCCGGGACTAGTCTTTACGAGCAGTACTTC; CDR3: CASSQEAGTSLYEQYF
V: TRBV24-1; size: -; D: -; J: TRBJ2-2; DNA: TGTGCCACCAGTGATCAGGGCAGGGGGAACACCGGGGAGCTGTTTTTT; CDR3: CATSDQGRGNTGELFF
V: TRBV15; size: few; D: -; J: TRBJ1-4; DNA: TGTGCCACCAGGGAGCTGGGGGGGGAGGGTGAAAAACTGTTTTTT; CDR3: CATRELGGEGEKLFF
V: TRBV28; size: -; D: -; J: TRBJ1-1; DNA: TGTGCCAGCAGTTCCCCCTTAGAGGGAAAAACTGAAGCTTTCTTT; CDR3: CASSSPLEGKTEAFF
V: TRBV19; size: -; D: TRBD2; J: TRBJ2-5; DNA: TGTGCCAGTAGTGGGCTGACTAGCGGGAGAGGGGAGACCCAGTACTTC; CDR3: CASSGLTSGRGETQYF
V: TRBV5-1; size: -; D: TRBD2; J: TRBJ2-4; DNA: TGCGCCAGCAGGGATGGGACTAGCGGGAAGAACATTCAGTACTTC; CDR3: CASRDGTSGKNIQYF
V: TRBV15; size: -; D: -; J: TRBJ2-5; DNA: TGTGCCACCAGCAGAGACCGAGGGAGGCAAGAGACCCAGTACTTC; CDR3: CATSRDRGRQETQYF
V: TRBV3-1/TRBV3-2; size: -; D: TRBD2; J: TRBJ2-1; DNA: TGTGCCAGCAGCCAAGAGTTAAGGGACTACGTTAAGTGGGAGCAGTTCTTC; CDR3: CASSQELRDYVKWEQFF
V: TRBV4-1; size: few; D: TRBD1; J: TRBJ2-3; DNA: TGCGCCAGCAGCCATACAGGGGCTCTAGATACGCAGTATTTT; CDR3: CASSHTGALDTQYF
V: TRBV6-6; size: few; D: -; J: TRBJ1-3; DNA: TGTGCCAGCAGTGCATCTGGCGGCACCATATATTTT; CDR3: CASSASGGTIYF
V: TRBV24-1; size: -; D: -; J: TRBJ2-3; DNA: TGTGCCACCGGGGGCCAGGGCACAGATACGCAGTATTTT; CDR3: CATGGQGTDTQYF
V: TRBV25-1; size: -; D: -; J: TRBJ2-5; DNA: TGTGCCAGCACCGACGGGGGTTTAGAGACCCAGTACTTC; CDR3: CASTDGGLETQYF
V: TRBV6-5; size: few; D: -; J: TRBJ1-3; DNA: TGTGCCAGCAAACCAGGTAGTCATGGAAACACCATATATTTT; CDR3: CASKPGSHGNTIYF
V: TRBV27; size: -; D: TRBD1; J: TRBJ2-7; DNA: TGTGCCAGCAGCAAAACTAGACAGGGGGCGCGTGAGCAGTACTTC; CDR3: CASSKTRQGAREQYF
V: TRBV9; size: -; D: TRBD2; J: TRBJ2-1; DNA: TGTGCCAGCAGCGTAGCATCGGGAGGGGTTTCCTACAATGAGCAGTTCTTC; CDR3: CASSVASGGVSYNEQFF
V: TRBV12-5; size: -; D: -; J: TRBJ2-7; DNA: TGTGCTAGTGTCACCGGGGGTGACGAGCAGTACTTC; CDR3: CASVTGGDEQYF
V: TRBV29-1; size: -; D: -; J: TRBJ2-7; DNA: TGCAGCGCCCGAGGTCGCGAGCAGTACTTC; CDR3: CSARGREQYF
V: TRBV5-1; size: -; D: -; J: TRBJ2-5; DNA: TGCGCCAGCAGCCCCGGACGGACGTCGGGGGAGACCCAGTACTTC; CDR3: CASSPGRTSGETQYF